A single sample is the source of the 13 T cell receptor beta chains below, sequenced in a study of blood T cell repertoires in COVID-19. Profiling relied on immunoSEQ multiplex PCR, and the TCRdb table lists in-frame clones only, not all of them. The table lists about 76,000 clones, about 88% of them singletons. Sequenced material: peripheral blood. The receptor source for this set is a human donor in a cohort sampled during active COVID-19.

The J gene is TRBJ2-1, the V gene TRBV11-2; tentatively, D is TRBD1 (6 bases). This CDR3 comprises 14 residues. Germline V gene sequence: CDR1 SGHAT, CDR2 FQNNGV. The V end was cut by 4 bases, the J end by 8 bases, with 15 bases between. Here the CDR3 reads CASSSSPGDHEQFF. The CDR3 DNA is TGTGCCAGCAGCTCTTCGCCAGGGGACCATGAGCAGTTCTTC.

The DNA for the CDR3 is TGTGCCAGCGCCCTCCAGGCATCGGGCACAGATACGCAGTATTTT. Translating gives CASALQASGTDTQYF. The genes are TRBV11-3 and TRBJ2-3, with unresolved D. The CDR3 runs 15 residues. V lost 8 bases and J 1 base, leaving 16 bases between the germline ends. Germline V CDR1 and CDR2: SGHNT, YENEEA.

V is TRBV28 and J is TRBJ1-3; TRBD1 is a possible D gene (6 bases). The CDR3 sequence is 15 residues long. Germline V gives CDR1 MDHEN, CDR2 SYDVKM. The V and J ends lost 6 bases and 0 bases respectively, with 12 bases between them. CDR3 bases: TGTGCCAGCAGCCTTCGGGACATCTCTGGAAACACCATATATTTT. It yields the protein CASSLRDISGNTIYF.

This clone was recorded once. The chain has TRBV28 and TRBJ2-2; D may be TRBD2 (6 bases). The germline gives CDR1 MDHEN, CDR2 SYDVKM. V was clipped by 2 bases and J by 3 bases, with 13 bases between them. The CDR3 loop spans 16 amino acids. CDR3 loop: CASSLLGTGDTGELFF. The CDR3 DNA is TGTGCCAGCAGTTTACTTGGGACGGGGGACACCGGGGAGCTGTTTTTT.

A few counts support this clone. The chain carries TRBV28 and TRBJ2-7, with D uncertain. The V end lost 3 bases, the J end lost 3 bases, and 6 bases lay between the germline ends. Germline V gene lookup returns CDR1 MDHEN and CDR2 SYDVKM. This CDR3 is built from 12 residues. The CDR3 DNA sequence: TGTGCCAGCAGTTTCCAGAACTACGAGCAGTACTTC. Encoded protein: CASSFQNYEQYF.

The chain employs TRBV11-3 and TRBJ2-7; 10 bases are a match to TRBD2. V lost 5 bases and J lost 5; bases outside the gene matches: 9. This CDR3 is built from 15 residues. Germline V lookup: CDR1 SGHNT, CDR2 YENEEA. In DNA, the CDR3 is TGTGCCAGCAGCCCGCTAGCGGGAGAAACCCACGAGCAGTACTTC. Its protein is CASSPLAGETHEQYF.

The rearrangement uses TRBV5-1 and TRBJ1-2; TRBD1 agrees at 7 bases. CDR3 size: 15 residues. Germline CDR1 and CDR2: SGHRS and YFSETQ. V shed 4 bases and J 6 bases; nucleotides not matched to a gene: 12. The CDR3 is CASSQRRQGDNGYTF. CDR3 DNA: TGCGCCAGCAGCCAGAGGCGTCAGGGGGACAATGGCTACACCTTC.

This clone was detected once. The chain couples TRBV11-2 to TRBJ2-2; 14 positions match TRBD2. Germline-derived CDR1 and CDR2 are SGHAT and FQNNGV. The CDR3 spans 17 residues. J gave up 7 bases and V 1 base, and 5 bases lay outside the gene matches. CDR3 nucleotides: TGTGCCAGCAGCTTAGGGGGACTAGCGGGAGCTCACGGGGAGCTGTTTTTT. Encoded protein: CASSLGGLAGAHGELFF. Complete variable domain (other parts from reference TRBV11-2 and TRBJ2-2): EAGVAQSPRYKIIEKRQSVAFWCNPISGHATLYWYQQILGQGPKLLIQFQNNGVVDDSQLPKDRFSAERLKGVDSTLKIQPAKLEDSAVYLCASSLGGLAGAHGELFFGEGSRLTVL.

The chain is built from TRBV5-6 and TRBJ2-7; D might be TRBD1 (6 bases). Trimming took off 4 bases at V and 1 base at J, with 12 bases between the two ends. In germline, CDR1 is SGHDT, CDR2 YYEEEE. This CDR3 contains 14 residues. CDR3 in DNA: TGTGCCAGCAGCCCAGAACAGGGTTCCTACGAGCAGTACTTC. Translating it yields CASSPEQGSYEQYF.

CDR3 loop: CASSLFSSQGANSPLHF. In nucleotides, the CDR3 is TGTGCCAGCAGCTTGTTCAGCTCACAGGGAGCTAATTCACCCCTCCACTTT. The chain uses TRBV5-6 and TRBJ1-6; D may be TRBD1 (6 bases). Per germline, CDR1 SGHDT and CDR2 YYEEEE. With 1 base removed from V and 6 bases from J, the gap between germline ends came to 17 bases. This CDR3 spans 17 amino acids.

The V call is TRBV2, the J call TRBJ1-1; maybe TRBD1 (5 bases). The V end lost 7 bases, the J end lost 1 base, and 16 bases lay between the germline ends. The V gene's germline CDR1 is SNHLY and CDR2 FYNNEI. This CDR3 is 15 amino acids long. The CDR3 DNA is TGTGCCAGCACAGAGAGGAGGGGAACGAACACTGAAGCTTTCTTT. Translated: CASTERRGTNTEAFF. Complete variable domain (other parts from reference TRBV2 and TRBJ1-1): EPEVTQTPSHQVTQMGQEVILRCVPISNHLYFYWYRQILGQKVEFLVSFYNNEISEKSEIFDDQFSVERPDGSNFTLKIRSTKLEDSAMYFCASTERRGTNTEAFFGQGTRLTVV.

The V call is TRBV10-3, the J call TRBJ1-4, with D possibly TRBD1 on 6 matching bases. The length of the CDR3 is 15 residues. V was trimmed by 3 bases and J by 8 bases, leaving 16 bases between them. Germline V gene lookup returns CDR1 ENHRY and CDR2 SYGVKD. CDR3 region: CAISEETGLGEKLFF. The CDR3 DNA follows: TGTGCCATCAGTGAAGAAACAGGGTTAGGAGAAAAACTGTTTTTT.

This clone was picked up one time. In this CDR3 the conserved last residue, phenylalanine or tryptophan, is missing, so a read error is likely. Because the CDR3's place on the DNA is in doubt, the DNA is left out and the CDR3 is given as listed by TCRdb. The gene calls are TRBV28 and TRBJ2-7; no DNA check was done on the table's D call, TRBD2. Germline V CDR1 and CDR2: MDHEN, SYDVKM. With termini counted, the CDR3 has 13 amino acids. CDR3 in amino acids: CASSFKRGVLSKA.